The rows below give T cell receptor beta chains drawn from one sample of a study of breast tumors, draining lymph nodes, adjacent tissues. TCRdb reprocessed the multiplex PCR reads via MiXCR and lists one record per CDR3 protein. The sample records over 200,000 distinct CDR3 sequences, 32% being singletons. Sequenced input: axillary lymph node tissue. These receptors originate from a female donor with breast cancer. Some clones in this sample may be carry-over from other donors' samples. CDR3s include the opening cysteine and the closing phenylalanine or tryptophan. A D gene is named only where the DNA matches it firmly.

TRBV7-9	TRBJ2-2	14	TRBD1	CASSWTGGNGELFF
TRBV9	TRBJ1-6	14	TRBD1	CASSVLGGGSPLHF
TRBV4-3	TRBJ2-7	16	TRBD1	CASSQGGQGARDERYF
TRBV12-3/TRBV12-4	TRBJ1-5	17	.	CASSSIQELFSNQPQHF
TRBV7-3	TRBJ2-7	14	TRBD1	CASSLHGGQGEQYF
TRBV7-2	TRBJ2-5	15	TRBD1	CASSLVVGGRETQSF
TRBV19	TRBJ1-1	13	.	CASSDLSYTEAFF
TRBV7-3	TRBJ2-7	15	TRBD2	CASSLTSSGTYEQYF
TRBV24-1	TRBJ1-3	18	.	CATSDYSPGHRTGNTIYF
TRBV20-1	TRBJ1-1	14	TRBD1	CSAPGTGRSTEAFF
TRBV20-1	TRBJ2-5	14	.	CSAHLPRMEETQYF
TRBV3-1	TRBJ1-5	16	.	CASSPGATLSNQPQHF
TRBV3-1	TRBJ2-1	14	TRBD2	CASSQEGGSGRGFF
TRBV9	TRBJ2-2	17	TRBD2	CASRKLAGGQLAGELFF
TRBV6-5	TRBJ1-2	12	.	CASRRTDDGYTF
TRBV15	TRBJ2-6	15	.	CATSLPVSGANVLTF
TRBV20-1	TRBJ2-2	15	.	CSARDSEVRTRGAVF
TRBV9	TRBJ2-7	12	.	CALTGNPKEQYF
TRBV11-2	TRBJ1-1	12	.	CASSLIDPEAFF
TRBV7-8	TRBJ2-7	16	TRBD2	CASSSLPGGNRYEQNF
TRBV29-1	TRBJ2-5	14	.	CSVILSGSRETQYF
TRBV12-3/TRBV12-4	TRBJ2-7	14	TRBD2	CASTDGLALYEQYF
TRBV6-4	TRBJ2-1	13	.	CASGHNWGNEQFF
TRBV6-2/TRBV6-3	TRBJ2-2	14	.	CASSHSPYTGELFF
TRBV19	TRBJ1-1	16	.	CASSIGLGRLNTEAFF
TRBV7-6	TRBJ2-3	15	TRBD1	CASSRGTGGRGGQYF
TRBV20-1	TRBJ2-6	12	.	CSARSGANVLTF
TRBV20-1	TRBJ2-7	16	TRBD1	CSARDSGDRVIYEQYF
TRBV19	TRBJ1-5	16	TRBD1	CASKAAGGGSNQPQHF
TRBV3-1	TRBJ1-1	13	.	CASSQAFGTEAFF
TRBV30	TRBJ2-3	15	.	CAWRPGLLRTDTQYF
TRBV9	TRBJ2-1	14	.	CASSVASSYNEQFF
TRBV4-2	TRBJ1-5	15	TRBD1	CASSQTGALNQPQHF
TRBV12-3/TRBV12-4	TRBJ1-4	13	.	CANGRGNSGKLFF
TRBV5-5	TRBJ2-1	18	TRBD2	CASSLVGTSGRSEDEQFF
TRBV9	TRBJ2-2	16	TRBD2	CASTPGLAGNTGELFF
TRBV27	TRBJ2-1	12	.	CASSLRQNEQFF
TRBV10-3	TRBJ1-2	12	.	CAISPDSYGYTF
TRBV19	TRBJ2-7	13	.	CASSIPDPYEQYF
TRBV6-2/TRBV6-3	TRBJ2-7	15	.	CASSYGGTVSYEQYF
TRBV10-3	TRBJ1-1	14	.	CAIRGGFRRTEAFF